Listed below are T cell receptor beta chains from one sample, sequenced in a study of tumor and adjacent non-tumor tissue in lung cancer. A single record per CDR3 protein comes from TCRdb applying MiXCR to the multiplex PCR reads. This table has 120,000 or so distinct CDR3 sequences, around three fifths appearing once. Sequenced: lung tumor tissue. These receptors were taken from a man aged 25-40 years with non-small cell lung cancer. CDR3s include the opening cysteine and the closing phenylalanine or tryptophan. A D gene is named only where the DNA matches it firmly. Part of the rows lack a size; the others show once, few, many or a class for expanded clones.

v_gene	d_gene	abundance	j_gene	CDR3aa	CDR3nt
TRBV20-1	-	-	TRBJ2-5	CSARDPLGPLGAQYF	TGCAGTGCTAGAGATCCGCTGGGGCCCCTCGGGGCCCAGTACTTC
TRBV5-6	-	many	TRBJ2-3	CASSLGQNPNTQYF	TGTGCCAGCAGCTTGGGGCAAAACCCAAATACGCAGTATTTT
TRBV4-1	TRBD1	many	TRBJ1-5	CASSPGQANQPQHF	TGCGCCAGCAGCCCCGGACAGGCCAATCAGCCCCAGCATTTT
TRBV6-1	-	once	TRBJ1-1	CASSRTANTETFF	TGTGCCAGCAGTCGGACCGCGAACACTGAAACTTTCTTC
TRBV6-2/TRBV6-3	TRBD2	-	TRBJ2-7	CANSPSGGRSYEHYF	TGTGCCAACAGCCCTAGCGGGGGGCGTTCCTACGAGCACTACTTC
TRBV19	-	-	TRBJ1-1	CASSIYSAEAFF	TGTGCCAGTAGTATCTACAGCGCTGAAGCTTTCTTT
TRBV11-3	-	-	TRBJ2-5	CASSLEAGGQETQNF	TGTGCCAGCAGCTTAGAAGCAGGAGGACAAGAGACCCAGAACTTC
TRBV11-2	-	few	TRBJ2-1	CASSSPGEGRSSEQFF	TGTGCCAGCAGCTCCCCAGGGGAAGGGAGGTCAAGTGAGCAATTCTTC
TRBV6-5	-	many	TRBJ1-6	CASMYGTVDNSPLHF	TGTGCCAGCATGTACGGGACGGTGGATAATTCACCCCTCCACTTT
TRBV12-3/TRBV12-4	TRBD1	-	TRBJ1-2	CASSPGQGKGSGYTF	TGTGCCAGCAGTCCCGGACAGGGGAAAGGTAGTGGCTACACGTTC
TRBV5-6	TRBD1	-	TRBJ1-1	CASSPNQGQGGNTEAFF	TGTGCCAGCAGCCCGAATCAGGGACAGGGGGGGAACACTGAAGCTTTCTTT
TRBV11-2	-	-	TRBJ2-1	CASNFASASYNEQFF	TGTGCCAGCAACTTTGCTAGCGCATCCTACAATGAGCAGTTCTTC
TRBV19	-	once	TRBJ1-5	CASDFLAGDQPQHF	TGTGCCAGTGACTTCTTGGCAGGGGATCAGCCCCAGCATTTT
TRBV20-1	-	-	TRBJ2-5	CSSKGSSQETQYF	TGCAGTTCAAAAGGATCGAGTCAAGAGACCCAGTACTTC
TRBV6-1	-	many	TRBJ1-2	CASSEATYGYTF	TGTGCCAGCAGTGAAGCCACCTATGGCTACACCTTC
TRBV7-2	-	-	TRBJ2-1	CASSPIQGDEQFF	TGTGCCAGCAGCCCCATACAGGGCGATGAGCAGTTCTTC
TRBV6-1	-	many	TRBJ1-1	CASSEALLGTVVNTEAFF	TGTGCCAGCAGTGAAGCGCTTCTGGGGACCGTAGTGAACACTGAAGCTTTCTTT
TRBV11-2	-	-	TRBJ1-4	CVSSFGRGGEKLFF	TGTGTCAGCAGCTTTGGTAGAGGGGGAGAAAAACTGTTTTTT
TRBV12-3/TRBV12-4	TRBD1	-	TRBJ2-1	CASGDRARLNNEQLF	TGTGCCAGCGGAGACAGGGCGCGATTGAATAATGAGCAGCTCTTC
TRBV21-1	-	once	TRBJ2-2	CGSSKAGPGELFF	TGTGGCAGCAGCAAAGCGGGCCCCGGGGAGCTGTTTTTT
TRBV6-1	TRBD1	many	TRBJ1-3	CASSVRQGDSGNTIYF	TGTGCCAGCAGTGTCCGGCAGGGGGACTCTGGAAACACCATATATTTT
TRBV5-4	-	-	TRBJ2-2	CASSLEEGGTGELFF	TGTGCCAGCAGCTTGGAGGAAGGGGGCACCGGGGAGCTGTTTTTT
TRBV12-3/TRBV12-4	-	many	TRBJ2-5	CASSFADSETQYF	TGTGCCAGCAGTTTTGCGGATTCAGAGACCCAGTACTTC
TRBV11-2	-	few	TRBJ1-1	CTSSFTANTEAFF	TGCACCAGCAGCTTTACAGCGAACACTGAAGCTTTTTTT
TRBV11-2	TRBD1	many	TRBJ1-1	CASSLGDRDRGMRAFF	TGTGCCAGCAGCTTGGGGGACCGGGACAGGGGGATGAGGGCTTTCTTT
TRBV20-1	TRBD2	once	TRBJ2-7	CSANLAGTYEQHF	TGCAGTGCGAACCTAGCGGGGACCTACGAGCAGCACTTC
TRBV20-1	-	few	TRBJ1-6	CSARRDRLGSSPLHF	TGCAGTGCTAGACGCGACAGGTTAGGGAGTTCACCCCTCCACTTT
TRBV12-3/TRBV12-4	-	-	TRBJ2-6	CPSSSTWLAGANILTF	TGTCCCAGCAGTTCGACCTGGCTGGCAGGGGCCAACATCCTGACTTTC
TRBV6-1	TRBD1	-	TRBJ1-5	CASSEFLTGAQPHHF	TGTGCCAGCAGTGAATTCTTGACAGGGGCCCAGCCCCATCATTTT
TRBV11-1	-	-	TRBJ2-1	CVSSRRFSIDEQFF	TGTGTCAGCAGCCGACGGTTTAGCATCGATGAGCAGTTCTTC
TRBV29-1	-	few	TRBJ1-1	CSVEDIWDGTEASF	TGCAGCGTCGAAGATATTTGGGATGGCACTGAAGCTTCCTTT
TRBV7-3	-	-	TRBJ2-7	CASSFGGEGEQYF	TGTGCCAGCAGCTTCGGGGGCGAGGGCGAGCAGTACTTC